The 8 T cell receptor beta chains below all came from one sample that was sequenced in a study of T cell repertoires in cytomegalovirus infection. MiXCR was run by TCRdb on the reads, yielding one entry per CDR3 protein. In the table there are some 700,000 distinct CDR3 sequences, around 31% of which are singletons. Their specific antigens are unknown. The input for sequencing was cultured PBMCs, taken from culture after CMV antigen stimulation. The receptors come from a human donor in good health (CMV status not recorded). Some clones in this sample may be carry-over from other donors' samples.

The chain employs TRBV6-6 and TRBJ1-1; 10 bases fit TRBD1. V shed 5 bases and J 8 bases; nucleotides not matched to a gene: 11. Germline CDR1 MNHNY, CDR2 SVGAGI (reference sequence). The CDR3 has 15 amino acids. The chain's CDR3 is CASSPQTGGLKEAFF. CDR3 DNA sequence: TGTGCCAGCAGTCCACAGACAGGGGGCCTCAAGGAAGCTTTCTTT.

This rearrangement joins TRBV12-3 or TRBV12-4 to TRBJ1-1, with 9 bases that match TRBD1. J gave up 5 bases and V 7 bases, and 11 bases lay outside the gene matches. The CDR3 contains 15 residues. This CDR3 is CASKLLGQGWTEAFF. CDR3 bases: TGTGCCAGCAAACTATTGGGACAGGGTTGGACTGAAGCTTTCTTT.

The sample holds a few counts of this clonotype. The rearrangement uses TRBV4-2 and TRBJ2-1, with 11 bases lining up with TRBD2. The CDR3 loop spans 17 amino acids. Trimming at V came to 2 bases and at J to 6 bases, leaving 9 bases not matched to a gene. From germline, CDR1 is LGHNA and CDR2 YNFKEQ. The CDR3 is CASSQFQTSGAGNEQFF. CDR3 bases: TGTGCCAGCAGCCAATTCCAGACTAGCGGGGCTGGCAATGAGCAGTTCTTC.

The chain links TRBV27 to TRBJ2-5; 8 bases agree with TRBD1. J was trimmed by 7 bases and V by 10 bases; bases with no gene match: 14. CDR3 length equals 14 residues. CDR1 and CDR2 (germline): MNHEY, SMNVEV (reference sequence). The CDR3 sequence: CATRVGQGAGTQYF. The CDR3, as DNA: TGTGCCACCAGAGTTGGGCAGGGGGCAGGGACCCAGTACTTC.

The gene calls are TRBV14 and TRBJ2-5, with 9 bases that match TRBD1. Germline loops: CDR1 SGHDN, CDR2 FVKESK. V lost 1 base to trimming and J lost 2 bases; unmatched junction nucleotides: 11. CDR3 length: 18 residues. The CDR3 DNA follows: TGTGCCAGCAGCCAAGGCGGGACAGGGTACGAGTGGCAAGAGACCCAGTACTTC. This gives the protein CASSQGGTGYEWQETQYF.

This clonotype came up once. The chain couples TRBV12-3 or TRBV12-4 to TRBJ2-3; 9 bases are a match to TRBD2. Unmatched junction bases numbered 7, after V lost 3 bases and J lost 9 bases. This CDR3 spans 14 amino acids. CDR3: CASSLRGGRGTQYF. The CDR3 nucleotides are TGTGCCAGCAGTTTGCGGGGGGGCCGAGGGACGCAGTATTTT.

CDR3 nucleotide sequence: TGTGCCAGTAGTCCCCGACAGGGGACAAACGCGGGAAACTCCTATACGAACACCGGGGAGCTGTTTTTT. Amino acid sequence: CASSPRQGTNAGNSYTNTGELFF. The chain is built from TRBV19 and TRBJ2-2; 8 bases are shared with TRBD1. The length of the CDR3 is 23 residues. The J segment lost 0 bases and the V segment lost 5 bases, leaving 26 bases of the junction unmatched. Germline V gene lookup returns CDR1 LNHDA and CDR2 SQIVND (reference sequence).

V and J are TRBV27 and TRBJ1-2; no clear D gene. The CDR3 loop spans 12 amino acids. Per the germline V gene, CDR1 is MNHEY and CDR2 is SMNVEV (reference sequence). With 6 bases removed from V and 4 bases from J, the gap between germline ends came to 9 bases. CDR3 in DNA: TGTGCCAGCAGACGGGTCGGCTATGGCTACACCTTC. This gives the protein CASRRVGYGYTF.